The T cell receptor (beta chain) described here comes from a study of blood T cell repertoires in COVID-19. Overall study context: The United States, Italy and Spain supplied acute and convalescent COVID-19 samples. PBMCs, B-cell-depleted T cells, or T cells provided the cDNA or gDNA that made up the material.

This CDR3 spans 14 amino acids. J gave up 10 bases and V 2 bases, and 9 bases lay outside the gene matches. The germline V gene has CDR1 MNHEY and CDR2 SMNVEV (reference sequence). Per the study methods: The authors estimated nucleated cell counts from reference gene primer amplification. TCRdb's table, derived via immunoSEQ multiplex PCR, lists solely in-frame clones and lacks some. That table supplies the V and J calls and clone size; D and trimming were determined from the DNA. The table records around 220,000 clones, approximately 80% of them present only once. Specimen: peripheral blood. This receptor was identified in a woman of 80 years or more with acute or convalescent COVID-19. The chain has TRBV27 and TRBJ1-1; 8 nucleotides match TRBD1. As DNA, the CDR3 is TGTGCCAGCAGTTTACAGGGGGCCTCCGGGAGAGCTTTCTTT. Translating it yields CASSLQGASGRAFF.